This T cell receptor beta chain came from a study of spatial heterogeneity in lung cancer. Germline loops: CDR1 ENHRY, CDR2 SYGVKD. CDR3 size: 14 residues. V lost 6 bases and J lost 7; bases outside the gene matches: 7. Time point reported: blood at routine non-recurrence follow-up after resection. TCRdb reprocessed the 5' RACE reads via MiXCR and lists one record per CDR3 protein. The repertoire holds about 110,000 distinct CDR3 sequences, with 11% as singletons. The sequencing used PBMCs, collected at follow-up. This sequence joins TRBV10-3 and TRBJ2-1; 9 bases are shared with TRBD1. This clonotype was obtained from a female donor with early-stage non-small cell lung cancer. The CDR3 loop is CAIRGTGSGNEQFF. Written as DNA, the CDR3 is TGTGCCATCAGAGGGACAGGGTCTGGGAATGAGCAGTTCTTC.